A single sample gave rise to the 7 T cell receptor beta chains below, sequenced in a study of T-cell reconstitution after alpha-beta-depleted transplantation in children. Unique molecular identifiers were incorporated during preparation of the TCRbeta library. One entry per CDR3 protein, called by TCRdb with MiXCR from the PCR reads. Counted here are some 300,000 distinct CDR3 sequences, about 7.3% occurring once; the ten biggest clones make up approximately 9.1%. Study conclusions and caveats: T cells produced anew were the main source of T-cell counts and diversity one year after transplant.

The antigens for these receptors are not known. The material sequenced was peripheral blood, taken 360 days after TCRalphabeta/CD19-depleted stem cell transplant. Receptors were obtained from a female patient between 2 and 15 years old who had a stem cell transplant for Fanconi anemia, so the T cells may come from the graft donor.

This clonotype appeared a few times. The rearrangement uses TRBV27 and TRBJ2-3, with 14 bases identical to TRBD2. This CDR3 has 18 residues. V dropped 4 bases and J dropped 1; count of bases not matched to a gene: 7. Germline V lookup: CDR1 MNHEY, CDR2 SMNVEV (reference sequence). This CDR3 reads CASSSTGTSGGRTDTQYF. For the CDR3, the DNA is TGTGCCAGCAGTTCTACAGGGACTAGCGGGGGTCGCACAGATACGCAGTATTTT.

This clonotype has ten or more counts. This chain joins TRBV10-3 and TRBJ2-3, with 8 bases aligning to TRBD2. Germline CDR1 is ENHRY and CDR2 is SYGVKD. This CDR3 has 16 residues. V shed 6 bases, J shed 4 bases, and the junction held 12 bases outside the gene matches. The CDR3 protein is CAISKGTRGLPDTQYF. As DNA, the CDR3 is TGTGCCATCAGCAAAGGGACTAGAGGACTCCCAGATACGCAGTATTTT.

This clonotype was counted ten times or more. The chain carries TRBV4-3 and TRBJ2-7; no clear D gene. Per germline, CDR1 LGHNA and CDR2 YSLEER. V lost 0 bases, J lost 6 bases, and 15 bases lay in between. The CDR3 extends over 15 amino acids. Here the CDR3 reads CASSQDRNNVFEQYF. CDR3 bases: TGCGCCAGCAGCCAAGATCGAAACAACGTATTCGAGCAGTACTTC.

V is TRBV29-1 and J is TRBJ1-1; D ambiguous. The germline V gene has CDR1 SQVTM and CDR2 ANQGSEA. The V end was cut by 8 bases, the J end by 7 bases, with 17 bases between. The CDR3 length is 12 residues. The CDR3 coding sequence is TGCAGCTCTCGAAGGGTCGAGGATGAAGCTTTCTTT. It specifies CSSRRVEDEAFF.

This clonotype was counted ten times or more. The chain is built from TRBV28 and TRBJ2-4, with D hard to call. Germline V CDR1 and CDR2: MDHEN, SYDVKM. The V end was cut by 5 bases, the J end by 0 bases, with 8 bases between. The length of the CDR3 is 14 residues. Here the CDR3 reads CASSRPLAKNIQYF. As DNA, the CDR3 is TGTGCCAGCAGTCGGCCCCTAGCCAAAAACATTCAGTACTTC.

This clonotype has at least ten counts. The chain couples TRBV7-9 to TRBJ1-2; no firm D call. Trimming removed 0 bases at V and 0 bases at J, with 14 bases between. The CDR3 spans 17 residues. The V gene's germline CDR1 is SEHNR and CDR2 FQNEAQ (reference sequence). The CDR3 DNA reads as TGTGCCAGCAGCTTAGCGCAGAGCCAGATATCTAACTATGGCTACACCTTC. Amino acid sequence: CASSLAQSQISNYGYTF.

This clonotype came up many times. The chain carries TRBV9 and TRBJ2-3, with TRBD1 identical over 9 bases. Germline CDR1 reads SGDLS; CDR2 reads YYNGEE. The length of the CDR3 is 13 residues. J was trimmed by 5 bases and V by 3 bases; bases with no gene match: 1. In DNA form, the CDR3 reads TGTGCCAGCAGCGGACAGGGGGTAGATACGCAGTATTTT. Its translation is CASSGQGVDTQYF.